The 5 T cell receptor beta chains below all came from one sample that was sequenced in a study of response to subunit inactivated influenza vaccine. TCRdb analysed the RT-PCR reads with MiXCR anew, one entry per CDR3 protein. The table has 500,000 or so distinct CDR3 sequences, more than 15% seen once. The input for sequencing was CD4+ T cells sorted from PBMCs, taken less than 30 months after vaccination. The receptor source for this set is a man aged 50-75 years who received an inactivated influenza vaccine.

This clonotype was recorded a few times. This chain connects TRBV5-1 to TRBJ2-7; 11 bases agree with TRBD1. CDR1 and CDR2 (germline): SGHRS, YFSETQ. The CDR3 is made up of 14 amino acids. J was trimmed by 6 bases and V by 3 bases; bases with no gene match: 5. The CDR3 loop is CASSSGTGGGEQYF. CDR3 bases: TGCGCCAGCAGCTCCGGGACAGGGGGAGGCGAGCAGTACTTC.

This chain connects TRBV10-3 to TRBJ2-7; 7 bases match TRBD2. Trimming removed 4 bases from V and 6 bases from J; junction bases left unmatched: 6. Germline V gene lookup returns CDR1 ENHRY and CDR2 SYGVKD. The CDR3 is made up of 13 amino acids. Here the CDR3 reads CAISVLRESEQYF. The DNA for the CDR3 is TGTGCCATCAGTGTATTGCGGGAGAGCGAGCAGTACTTC.

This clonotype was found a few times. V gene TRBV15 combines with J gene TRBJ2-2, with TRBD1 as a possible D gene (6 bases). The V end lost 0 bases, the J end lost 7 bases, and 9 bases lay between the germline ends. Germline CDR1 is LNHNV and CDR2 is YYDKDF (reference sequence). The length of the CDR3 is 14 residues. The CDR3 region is CATSREQGSGELFF. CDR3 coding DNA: TGTGCCACCAGCAGAGAACAGGGTAGCGGGGAGCTGTTTTTT.

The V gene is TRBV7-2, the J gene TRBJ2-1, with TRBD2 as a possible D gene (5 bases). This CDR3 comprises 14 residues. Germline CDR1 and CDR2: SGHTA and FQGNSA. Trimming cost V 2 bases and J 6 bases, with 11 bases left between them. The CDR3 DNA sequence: TGTGCCAGCAGCTTAAGGACTCCCATCAATGAGCAGTTCTTC. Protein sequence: CASSLRTPINEQFF.

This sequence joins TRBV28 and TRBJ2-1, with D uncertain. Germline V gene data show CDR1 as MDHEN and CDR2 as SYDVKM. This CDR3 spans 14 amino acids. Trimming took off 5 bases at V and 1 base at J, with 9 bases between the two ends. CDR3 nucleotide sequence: TGTGCCAGCAGTCCCATAGAATCCTACAATGAGCAGTTCTTC. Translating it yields CASSPIESYNEQFF.